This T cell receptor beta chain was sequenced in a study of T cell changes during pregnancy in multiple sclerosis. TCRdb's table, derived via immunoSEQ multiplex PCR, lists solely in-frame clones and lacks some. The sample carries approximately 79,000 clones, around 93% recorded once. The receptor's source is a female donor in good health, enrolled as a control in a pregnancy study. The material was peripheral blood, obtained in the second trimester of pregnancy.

The CDR3 sequence: CASSYASGELFF. In DNA form, the CDR3 reads TGTGCCAGCAGTTACGCGTCCGGGGAGCTGTTTTTT. This chain connects TRBV5-8 to TRBJ2-2; no definite D call. Trimming pared 5 bases from V and 6 bases from J, leaving 8 bases between. This CDR3 has 12 residues. Looked up from germline, CDR1 is SGHTS and CDR2 is YDEGEE.